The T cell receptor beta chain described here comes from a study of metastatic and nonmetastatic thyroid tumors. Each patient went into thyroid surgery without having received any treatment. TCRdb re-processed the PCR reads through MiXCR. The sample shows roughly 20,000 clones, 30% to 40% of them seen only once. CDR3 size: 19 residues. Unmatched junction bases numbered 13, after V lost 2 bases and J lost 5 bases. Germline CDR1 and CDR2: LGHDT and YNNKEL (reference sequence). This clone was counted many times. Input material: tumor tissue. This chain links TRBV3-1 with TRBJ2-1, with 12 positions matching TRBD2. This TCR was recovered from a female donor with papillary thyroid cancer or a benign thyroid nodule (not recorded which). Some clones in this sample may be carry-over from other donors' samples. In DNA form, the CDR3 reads TGTGCCAGCAGCCAATCACTAGCGGGAGGAAGAAGAGGGGACAATGAGCAGTTCTTC. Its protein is CASSQSLAGGRRGDNEQFF.